These T cell receptor beta chains were read from a single sample in a study of blood T cell repertoires in COVID-19. Measured with immunoSEQ multiplex PCR; TCRdb has only the in-frame clones, and not every one. Among about 180,000 clones listed, roughly nine tenths were seen once. Sequencing used PBMCs or T cells enriched from blood (not recorded which). The origin of the receptors is a woman in her 40s with acute COVID-19. Each CDR3 is given without its conserved first and last residue. The D gene is left open where the match is weak.

cdr3_aa: ASSDTSFDEQY
v_call: TRBV7-2
d_call: .

cdr3_aa: ATSRDWEEGFGELF
v_call: TRBV15
d_call: .

cdr3_aa: ASSERAWGGTQY
v_call: TRBV6-1
d_call: TRBD2

cdr3_aa: ASSQDGTGDYGYT
v_call: TRBV4-1
d_call: TRBD1

cdr3_aa: ASNALAGGDNEQF
v_call: TRBV19
d_call: TRBD2

cdr3_aa: ATSSGSSSYNEQF
v_call: TRBV15
d_call: .

cdr3_aa: AWSVRTSARGRDTQY
v_call: TRBV30
d_call: TRBD2

cdr3_aa: ASSGLQGADSYSNQPQH
v_call: TRBV2
d_call: TRBD1

cdr3_aa: ASSRLGTGGNTIY
v_call: TRBV9
d_call: TRBD1

cdr3_aa: ASSPGLAGVDEQF
v_call: TRBV19
d_call: TRBD2

cdr3_aa: ASTRPNRGTFEAF
v_call: TRBV19
d_call: .

cdr3_aa: ASSFPGGSYGYT
v_call: TRBV28
d_call: .

cdr3_aa: SASANYGYT
v_call: TRBV20-1
d_call: .

cdr3_aa: ASSHRDYNEQF
v_call: TRBV11-3
d_call: .

cdr3_aa: ASSPEENYGYT
v_call: TRBV4-1
d_call: .

cdr3_aa: ASSPAGGAETQY
v_call: TRBV3-1/TRBV3-2
d_call: TRBD2

cdr3_aa: SVYQGGAF
v_call: TRBV29-1
d_call: .

cdr3_aa: ASSQVWTGVLYEQY
v_call: TRBV4-1
d_call: TRBD1

cdr3_aa: ASSPTVNYGYT
v_call: TRBV27
d_call: .

cdr3_aa: ASSHGRAYEQY
v_call: TRBV14
d_call: .

cdr3_aa: ASTQGYEQY
v_call: TRBV6-5
d_call: .

cdr3_aa: ASSPRAGGPSYEQY
v_call: TRBV4-2
d_call: TRBD2

cdr3_aa: ASSTTRNTEAF
v_call: TRBV6-5
d_call: .

cdr3_aa: ASSRRQGDTQY
v_call: TRBV19
d_call: TRBD1

cdr3_aa: AWTVPGGVPNYGYT
v_call: TRBV30
d_call: .

cdr3_aa: ASSLKGTGVYEQY
v_call: TRBV4-1
d_call: TRBD1

cdr3_aa: ASSLVTGHKNIQY
v_call: TRBV7-8
d_call: .

cdr3_aa: ASSWTGLTNEKLF
v_call: TRBV7-9
d_call: TRBD1

cdr3_aa: ARSSTRLAAEDEQY
v_call: TRBV5-3
d_call: TRBD2

cdr3_aa: ASSETTGGSGELF
v_call: TRBV6-1
d_call: TRBD1

cdr3_aa: ASSQDYRGTSGDPRETQY
v_call: TRBV3-1/TRBV3-2
d_call: TRBD2

cdr3_aa: ASNGLAQETQY
v_call: TRBV19
d_call: .

cdr3_aa: ASSEEGFSGNTIY
v_call: TRBV2
d_call: .

cdr3_aa: AWSEQGGSYEQY
v_call: TRBV30
d_call: .

cdr3_aa: SVRLELAKNIQY
v_call: TRBV29-1
d_call: .

cdr3_aa: AWSTGTAVNTEAF
v_call: TRBV30
d_call: .

cdr3_aa: ASREGLGSDLYNEQF
v_call: TRBV2
d_call: TRBD2

cdr3_aa: ASSLGQGIYEQY
v_call: TRBV27
d_call: .

cdr3_aa: ASSLLRTQGTEAF
v_call: TRBV7-9
d_call: .

cdr3_aa: ASTFRGRGQETQY
v_call: TRBV5-8
d_call: TRBD2

cdr3_aa: AWRGGALQPQH
v_call: TRBV30
d_call: .

cdr3_aa: ASSRDRYSNQPQH
v_call: TRBV28
d_call: TRBD1

cdr3_aa: ASSLEAGAYSEQY
v_call: TRBV13
d_call: TRBD2

cdr3_aa: ASRGGASNTGELF
v_call: TRBV9
d_call: .

cdr3_aa: ASSVAPGYGYT
v_call: TRBV9
d_call: .

cdr3_aa: ASSLDGTANYGYT
v_call: TRBV13
d_call: TRBD1

cdr3_aa: ASSQVRSLNTDTQY
v_call: TRBV4-2
d_call: .

cdr3_aa: SVTNRDYRDTQY
v_call: TRBV29-1
d_call: TRBD2

cdr3_aa: ASGLGRRTGGRDTQY
v_call: TRBV12-5
d_call: TRBD1

cdr3_aa: ASSELGVYEQY
v_call: TRBV6-1
d_call: .

cdr3_aa: ASSLSGQGVYSNQPQH
v_call: TRBV27
d_call: TRBD1